This T cell receptor beta chain was sequenced in a study of cytomegalovirus exposure and HLA in healthy donors. Sequencing was performed with immunoSEQ multiplex PCR; in TCRdb, only in-frame clones are kept and a portion is missing. This sample has 300,000 to 350,000 clones, with 88% found just once. This sequence was found in a man aged 25-45 years in good health and CMV-seronegative. Sample: PBMCs.

CDR3 amino acids: CAWRGDSQGYTF. Written as DNA, the CDR3 is TGTGCCTGGAGGGGGGACAGTCAGGGCTACACCTTC. The chain carries TRBV30 and TRBJ1-2, with TRBD1 matching 7 bases. This CDR3 region has 12 residues. V was pared by 3 bases and J by 8 bases, with 6 bases of the junction left unmatched. The germline gives CDR1 GTSNPN, CDR2 SVGIG (reference sequence).